This T cell receptor (beta chain) was documented in a study of beta chain features in type 1 diabetes. What was sequenced were expressed TCRB transcripts, since all of the isolated RNA had been reverse transcribed. Produced via immunoSEQ multiplex PCR; TCRdb's table is partial and in-frame only. This table holds 150,000 to 190,000 clones, more than 9.5% found once. The CDR3 spans 12 residues. V shed 4 bases and J 7 bases; nucleotides not matched to a gene: 3. Germline V lookup: CDR1 SGHAT, CDR2 FQDESV (reference sequence). A note on this clone: This sample also contains other DNA sequences that code for the same CDR3.

The chain is built from TRBV11-1 and TRBJ2-7; 8 nucleotides agree with TRBD1. The clonotype comes from a man aged 18 to 29 in good health. Input material: central memory CD4+ T cells from blood. The DNA for the CDR3 is TGTGCCAGCAGCTCGGACAGGGAGGAGCAGTACTTC. Translated, it gives CASSSDREEQYF. Complete variable domain (other parts from reference TRBV11-1 and TRBJ2-7): EAEVAQSPRYKITEKSQAVAFWCDPISGHATLYWYRQILGQGPELLVQFQDESVVDDSQLPKDRFSAERLKGVDSTLKIQPAELGDSAMYLCASSSDREEQYFGPGTRLTVT.